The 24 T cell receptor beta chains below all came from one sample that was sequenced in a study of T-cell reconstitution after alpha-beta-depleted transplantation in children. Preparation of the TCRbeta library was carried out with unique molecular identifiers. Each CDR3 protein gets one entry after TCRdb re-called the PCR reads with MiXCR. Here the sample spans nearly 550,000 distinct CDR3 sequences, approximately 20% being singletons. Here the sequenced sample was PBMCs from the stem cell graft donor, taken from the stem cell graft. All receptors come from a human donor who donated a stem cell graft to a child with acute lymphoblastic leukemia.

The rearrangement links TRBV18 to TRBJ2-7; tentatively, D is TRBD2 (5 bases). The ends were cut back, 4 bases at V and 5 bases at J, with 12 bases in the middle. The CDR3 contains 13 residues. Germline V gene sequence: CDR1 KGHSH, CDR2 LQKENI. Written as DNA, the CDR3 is TGTGCCAGCTCACTACCGGGGTGGAACGAGCAGTACTTC. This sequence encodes CASSLPGWNEQYF.

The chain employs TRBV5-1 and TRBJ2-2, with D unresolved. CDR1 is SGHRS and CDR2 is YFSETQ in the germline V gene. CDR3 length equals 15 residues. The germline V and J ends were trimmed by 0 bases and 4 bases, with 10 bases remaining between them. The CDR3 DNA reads TGCGCCAGCAGCTTGGGTCGATATTCCACCGGGGAGCTGTTTTTT. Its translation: CASSLGRYSTGELFF.

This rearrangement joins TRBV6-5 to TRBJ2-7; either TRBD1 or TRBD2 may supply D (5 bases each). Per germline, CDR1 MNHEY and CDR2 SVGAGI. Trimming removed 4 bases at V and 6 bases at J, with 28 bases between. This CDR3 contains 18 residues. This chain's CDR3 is CASSLLGTHEKYAGEQYF. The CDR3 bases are TGTGCCAGCAGTTTGTTAGGGACGCATGAGAAATACGCCGGCGAGCAGTACTTC.

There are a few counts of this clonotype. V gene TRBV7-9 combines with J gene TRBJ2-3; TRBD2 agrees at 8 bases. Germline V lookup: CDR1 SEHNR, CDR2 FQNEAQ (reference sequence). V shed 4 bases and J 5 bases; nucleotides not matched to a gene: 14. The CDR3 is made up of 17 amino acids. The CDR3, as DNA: TGTGCCAGCAGCTGGAGACCAAAGCGGGAGTCAGTAGATACGCAGTATTTT. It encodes CASSWRPKRESVDTQYF.

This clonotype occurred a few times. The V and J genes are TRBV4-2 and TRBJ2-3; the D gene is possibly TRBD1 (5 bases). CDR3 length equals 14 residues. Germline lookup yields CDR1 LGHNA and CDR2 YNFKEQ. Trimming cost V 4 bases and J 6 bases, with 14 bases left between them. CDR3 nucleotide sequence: TGTGCCAGCAGCCCACGGACAACCGCGGATACGCAGTATTTT. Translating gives CASSPRTTADTQYF.

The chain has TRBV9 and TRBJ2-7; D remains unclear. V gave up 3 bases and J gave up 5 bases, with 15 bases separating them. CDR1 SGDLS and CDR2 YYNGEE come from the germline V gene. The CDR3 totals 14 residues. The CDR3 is CASSGSGLWDEQYF. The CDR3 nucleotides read TGTGCCAGCAGCGGGTCAGGCCTCTGGGACGAGCAGTACTTC.

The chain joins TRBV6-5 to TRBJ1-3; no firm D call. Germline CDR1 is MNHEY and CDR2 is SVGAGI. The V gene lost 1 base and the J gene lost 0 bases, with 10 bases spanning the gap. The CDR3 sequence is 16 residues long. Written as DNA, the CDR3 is TGTGCCAGCAGTTACTACAGTTCGAGCTCTGGAAACACCATATATTTT. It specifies CASSYYSSSSGNTIYF.

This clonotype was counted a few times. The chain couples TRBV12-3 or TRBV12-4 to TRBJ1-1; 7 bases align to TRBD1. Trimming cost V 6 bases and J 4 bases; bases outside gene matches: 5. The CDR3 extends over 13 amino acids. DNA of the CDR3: TGTGCCAGCAGACCCGGGACAGCCACTGAAGCTTTCTTT. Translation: CASRPGTATEAFF.

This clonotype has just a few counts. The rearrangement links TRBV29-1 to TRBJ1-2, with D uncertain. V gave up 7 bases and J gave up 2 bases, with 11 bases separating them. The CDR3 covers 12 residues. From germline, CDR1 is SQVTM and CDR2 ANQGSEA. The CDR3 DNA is TGCAGCGCCCCTGTGGGGAACTATGGCTACACCTTC. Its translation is CSAPVGNYGYTF.

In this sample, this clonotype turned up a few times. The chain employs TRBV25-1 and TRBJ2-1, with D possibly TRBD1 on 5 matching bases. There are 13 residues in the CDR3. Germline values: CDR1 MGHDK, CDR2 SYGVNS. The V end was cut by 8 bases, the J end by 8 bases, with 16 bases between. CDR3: CASGPWGWHEQFF. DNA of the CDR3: TGTGCCAGCGGACCATGGGGCTGGCATGAGCAGTTCTTC.

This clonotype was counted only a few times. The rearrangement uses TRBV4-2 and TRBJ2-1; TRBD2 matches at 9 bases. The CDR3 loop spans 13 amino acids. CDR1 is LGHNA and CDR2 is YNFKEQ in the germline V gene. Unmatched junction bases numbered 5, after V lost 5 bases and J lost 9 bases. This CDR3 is CASSKLAGAEQFF. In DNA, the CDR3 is TGTGCCAGCAGCAAATTAGCGGGGGCTGAGCAGTTCTTC.

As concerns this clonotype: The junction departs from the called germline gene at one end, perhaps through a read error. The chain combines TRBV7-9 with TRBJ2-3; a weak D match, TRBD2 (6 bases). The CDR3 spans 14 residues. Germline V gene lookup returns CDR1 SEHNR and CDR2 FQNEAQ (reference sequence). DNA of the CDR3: TGTGCCACCAGCTTGGCGGGATCGGCAGATACGCAGTATTTT. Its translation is CATSLAGSADTQYF.

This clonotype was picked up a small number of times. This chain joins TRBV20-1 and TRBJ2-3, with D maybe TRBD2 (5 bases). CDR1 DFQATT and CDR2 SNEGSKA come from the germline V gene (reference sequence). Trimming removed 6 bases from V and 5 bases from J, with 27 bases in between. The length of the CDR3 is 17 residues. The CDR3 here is CSAAPEVGPLLGDTQYF. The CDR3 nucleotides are TGCAGTGCGGCCCCGGAGGTCGGGCCCCTTCTCGGAGATACGCAGTATTTT.

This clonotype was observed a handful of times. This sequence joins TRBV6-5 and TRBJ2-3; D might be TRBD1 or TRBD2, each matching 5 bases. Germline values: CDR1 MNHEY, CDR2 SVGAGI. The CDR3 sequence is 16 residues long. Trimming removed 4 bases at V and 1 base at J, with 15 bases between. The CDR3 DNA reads TGTGCCAGCAGTTTCTTCCGGCTGGGGGGCACAGATACGCAGTATTTT. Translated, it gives CASSFFRLGGTDTQYF.

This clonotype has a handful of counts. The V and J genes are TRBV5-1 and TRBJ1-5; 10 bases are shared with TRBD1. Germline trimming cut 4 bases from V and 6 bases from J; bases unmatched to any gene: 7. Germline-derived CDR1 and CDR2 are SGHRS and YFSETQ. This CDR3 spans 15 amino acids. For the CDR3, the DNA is TGCGCCAGCAGCCCCGGGACAGGGGTCATTCAGCCCCAGCATTTT. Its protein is CASSPGTGVIQPQHF.

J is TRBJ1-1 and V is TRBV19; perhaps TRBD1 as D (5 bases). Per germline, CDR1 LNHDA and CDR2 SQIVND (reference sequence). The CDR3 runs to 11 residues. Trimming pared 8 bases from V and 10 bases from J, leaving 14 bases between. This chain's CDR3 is CASWNYTGAFF. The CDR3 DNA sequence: TGTGCCAGTTGGAATTACACAGGAGCTTTCTTT.

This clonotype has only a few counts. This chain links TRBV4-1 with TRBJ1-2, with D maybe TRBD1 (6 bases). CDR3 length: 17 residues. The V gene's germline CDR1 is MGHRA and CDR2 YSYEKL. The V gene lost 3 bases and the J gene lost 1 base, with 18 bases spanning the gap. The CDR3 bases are TGCGCCAGCAGCCACCTGAACAGGGACGAAGATAACTATGGCTACACCTTC. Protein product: CASSHLNRDEDNYGYTF.

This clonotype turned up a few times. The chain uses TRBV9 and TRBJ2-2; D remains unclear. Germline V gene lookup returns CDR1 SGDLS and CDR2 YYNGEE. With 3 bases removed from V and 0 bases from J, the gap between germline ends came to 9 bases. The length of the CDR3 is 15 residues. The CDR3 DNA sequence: TGTGCCAGCAGCGAGGAACTCGCGAACACCGGGGAGCTGTTTTTT. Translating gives CASSEELANTGELFF.

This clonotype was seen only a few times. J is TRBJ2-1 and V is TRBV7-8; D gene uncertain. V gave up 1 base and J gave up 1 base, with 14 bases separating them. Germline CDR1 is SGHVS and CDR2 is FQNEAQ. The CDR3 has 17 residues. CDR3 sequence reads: CASSLVPQARSYNEQFF. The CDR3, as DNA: TGTGCCAGCAGCTTAGTCCCCCAAGCGAGGTCCTACAATGAGCAGTTCTTC.

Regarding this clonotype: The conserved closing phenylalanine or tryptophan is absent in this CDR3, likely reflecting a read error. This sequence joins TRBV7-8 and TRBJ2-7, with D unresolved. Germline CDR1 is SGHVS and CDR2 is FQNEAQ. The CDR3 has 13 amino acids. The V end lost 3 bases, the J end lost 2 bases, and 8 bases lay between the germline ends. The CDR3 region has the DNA TGTGCCAGCAGCTTCGGGTCGGCCTACGAGCAGTACTCC. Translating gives CASSFGSAYEQYS.

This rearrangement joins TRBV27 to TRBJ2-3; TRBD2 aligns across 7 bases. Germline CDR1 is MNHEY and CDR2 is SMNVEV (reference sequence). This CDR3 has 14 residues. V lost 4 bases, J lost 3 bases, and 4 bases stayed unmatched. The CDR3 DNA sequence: TGTGCCAGCAGTTACCAGGGAGGGACAGATACGCAGTATTTT. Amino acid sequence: CASSYQGGTDTQYF.

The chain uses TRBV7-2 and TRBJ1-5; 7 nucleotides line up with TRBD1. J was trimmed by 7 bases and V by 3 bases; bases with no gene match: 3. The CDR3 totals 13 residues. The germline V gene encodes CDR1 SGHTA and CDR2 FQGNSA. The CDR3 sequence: CASSFNRGQPQHF. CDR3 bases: TGTGCCAGCAGCTTCAACAGGGGCCAGCCCCAGCATTTT.

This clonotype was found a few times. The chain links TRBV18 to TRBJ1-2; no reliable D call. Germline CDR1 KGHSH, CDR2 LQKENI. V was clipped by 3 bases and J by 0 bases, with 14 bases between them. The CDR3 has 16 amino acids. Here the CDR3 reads CASSPQDGRPNYGYTF. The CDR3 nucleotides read TGTGCCAGCTCACCCCAGGACGGACGCCCTAACTATGGCTACACCTTC.

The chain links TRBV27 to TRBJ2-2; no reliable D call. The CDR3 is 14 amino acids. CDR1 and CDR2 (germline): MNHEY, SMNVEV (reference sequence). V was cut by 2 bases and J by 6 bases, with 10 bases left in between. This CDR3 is CASSLTSRAGELFF. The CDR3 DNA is TGTGCCAGCAGTTTAACCTCCCGAGCCGGGGAGCTGTTTTTT.